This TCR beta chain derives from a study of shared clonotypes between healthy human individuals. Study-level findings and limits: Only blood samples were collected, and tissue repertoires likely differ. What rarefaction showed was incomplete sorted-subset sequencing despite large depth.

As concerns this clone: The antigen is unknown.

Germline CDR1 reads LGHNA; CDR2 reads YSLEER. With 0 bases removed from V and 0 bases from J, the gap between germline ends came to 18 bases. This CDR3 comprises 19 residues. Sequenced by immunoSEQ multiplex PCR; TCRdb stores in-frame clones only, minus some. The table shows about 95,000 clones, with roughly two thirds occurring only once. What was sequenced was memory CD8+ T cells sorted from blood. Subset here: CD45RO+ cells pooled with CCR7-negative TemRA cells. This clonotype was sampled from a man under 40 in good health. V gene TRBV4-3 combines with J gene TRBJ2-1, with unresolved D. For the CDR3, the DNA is TGCGCCAGCAGCCAAGATCTAACTGGTGATTATAGCTCCTACAATGAGCAGTTCTTC. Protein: CASSQDLTGDYSSYNEQFF.